The 19 T cell receptor beta chains presented below share a single source sample, sequenced in a study of identical twins. TCRdb called the 5' RACE reads again in MiXCR, with one record for every CDR3 protein. The data hold 350,000 or so distinct CDR3 sequences, with roughly 12% observed a single time. These same records also appear under a second study, on yellow fever vaccine responses in identical twins.

What was sequenced was CD8+ T cells sorted from blood. These receptors were collected from a woman between 18 and 29 years old in good health.

The chain employs TRBV6-5 and TRBJ2-1; D is ambiguous. The germline V gene has CDR1 MNHEY and CDR2 SVGAGI. The CDR3 totals 12 residues. V lost 7 bases and J 7 bases, leaving 11 bases between the germline ends. The CDR3 spells CASKSSLNEQFF. In DNA form, the CDR3 reads TGTGCCAGCAAATCTTCCCTTAATGAGCAGTTCTTC.

The rearrangement uses TRBV5-6 and TRBJ2-3, with a possible D match to TRBD2 (6 bases). In germline, CDR1 is SGHDT, CDR2 YYEEEE. The CDR3 length is 15 residues. Trimming stripped 7 bases from V and 2 bases from J, with 17 bases between. The CDR3 bases are TGTGCCAGCCTTTGGCAGGGACTCTACACAGATACGCAGTATTTT. Translation gives CASLWQGLYTDTQYF.

The chain links TRBV5-1 to TRBJ2-3, with 7 bases identical to TRBD1. This CDR3 has 16 residues. V trimming: 0 bases; J trimming: 3 bases; junction bases outside the gene matches: 7. Germline CDR1 is SGHRS and CDR2 is YFSETQ. CDR3 protein: CASSLAVGTATDTQYF. DNA of the CDR3: TGCGCCAGCAGCTTGGCCGTAGGGACAGCAACAGATACGCAGTATTTT.

At least ten counts were recorded for this clonotype. V gene TRBV15 combines with J gene TRBJ1-5, with D unclear. The V gene lost 5 bases and the J gene lost 11 bases, with 16 bases spanning the gap. Germline V CDR1 and CDR2: LNHNV, YYDKDF (reference sequence). The CDR3 length is 13 residues. For the CDR3, the DNA is TGTGCCACCAGCGGAGGACGGTTCACGGCCCAGCATTTT. Amino acid sequence: CATSGGRFTAQHF.

This clonotype was found a few times. The CDR3 protein is CASSPGSWGTDTQYF. CDR3 bases: TGTGCCAGCAGCCCTGGGTCTTGGGGCACAGATACGCAGTATTTT. The rearrangement links TRBV7-6 to TRBJ2-3, with D hard to call. The CDR3 loop spans 15 amino acids. Per germline, CDR1 SGHVS and CDR2 FNYEAQ. Trimming took off 5 bases at V and 1 base at J, with 13 bases between the two ends. Filled out from reference TRBV7-6 and TRBJ2-3, the complete variable domain reads GAGVSQSPRYKVTKRGQDVALRCDPISGHVSLYWYRQALGQGPEFLTYFNYEAQQDKSGLPNDRFSAERPEGSISTLTIQRTEQRDSAMYRCASSPGSWGTDTQYFGPGTRLTVL.

The J gene is TRBJ2-7, the V gene TRBV15; 14 nucleotides align to TRBD2. This CDR3 has 15 residues. Germline V gene sequence: CDR1 LNHNV, CDR2 YYDKDF (reference sequence). V was clipped by 4 bases and J by 6 bases; unmatched bases: 5. The CDR3 sequence is CATSTRGLAGAEQYF. CDR3 bases: TGTGCCACCAGCACTCGGGGACTAGCGGGAGCCGAGCAGTACTTC.

This clonotype occurred a few times. V and J are TRBV29-1 and TRBJ2-7; the match to TRBD2 covers 10 bases. Unmatched junction bases numbered 17, after V lost 5 bases and J lost 4 bases. This CDR3 region has 17 residues. The germline CDR1 and CDR2 sequences are SQVTM and ANQGSEA. The CDR3 DNA is TGCAGCGTTTTTCCGCTAGCGGGAGCGAAGGGGTCTTACGAGCAGTACTTC. This gives the protein CSVFPLAGAKGSYEQYF.

This clonotype came up a few times. The gene calls are TRBV11-2 and TRBJ2-3; perhaps D is TRBD1 or TRBD2 (6 bases each). Trimming removed 0 bases at V and 1 base at J, with 11 bases between. The germline CDR1 and CDR2 sequences are SGHAT and FQNNGV. This CDR3 contains 16 residues. DNA for the CDR3: TGTGCCAGCAGCTTAGAAAGGGGGGCCCGCACAGATACGCAGTATTTT. Protein sequence: CASSLERGARTDTQYF.

This clonotype has a count of ten or more. CDR3: CASSQGSYEQYF. The CDR3 coding sequence is TGTGCCAGCAGCCAAGGGTCCTACGAGCAGTACTTC. This chain uses TRBV14 with TRBJ2-7; D gene uncertain. Trimming removed 1 base from V and 1 base from J, with 2 bases in between. This CDR3 comprises 12 residues. Germline V gives CDR1 SGHDN, CDR2 FVKESK.

The chain joins TRBV10-1 to TRBJ2-3, with 11 bases matching TRBD2. This CDR3 comprises 17 residues. Looked up from germline, CDR1 is WNHNN and CDR2 is SYGVQD (reference sequence). Germline trimming cut 3 bases from V and 0 bases from J; bases unmatched to any gene: 5. The CDR3 spells CASSEPGTSGSTDTQYF. The DNA for the CDR3 is TGCGCCAGCAGTGAACCCGGGACTAGCGGAAGCACAGATACGCAGTATTTT.

A few counts support this clonotype. The chain carries TRBV19 and TRBJ1-4, with D uncertain. Germline loops: CDR1 LNHDA, CDR2 SQIVND (reference sequence). The CDR3 loop spans 15 amino acids. Trimming removed 3 bases from V and 0 bases from J, with 8 bases in between. CDR3 DNA sequence: TGTGCCAGTAGTATGTCCGCAGCAACTAATGAAAAACTGTTTTTT. Encoded protein: CASSMSAATNEKLFF.

This chain uses TRBV7-8 with TRBJ1-1; 8 bases line up with TRBD1. This CDR3 has 16 amino acids. J lost 6 bases, V lost 1 base, and 10 bases had no gene match. CDR1 and CDR2 (germline): SGHVS, FQNEAQ. The CDR3 DNA follows: TGTGCCAGCAGCTTAGGACCGACAGGGGACCACCCTGAAGCTTTCTTT. Its translation: CASSLGPTGDHPEAFF.

The chain uses TRBV7-6 and TRBJ2-2; 13 bases fit TRBD2. The CDR3 consists of 23 residues. J lost 0 bases, V lost 5 bases, and 21 bases had no gene match. Germline V gives CDR1 SGHVS, CDR2 FNYEAQ. The CDR3 sequence: CASSQIWTGLAGVISTNTGELFF. DNA of the CDR3: TGTGCCAGCAGCCAAATCTGGACTGGACTAGCGGGAGTTATATCTACGAACACCGGGGAGCTGTTTTTT.

The V and J genes are TRBV7-8 and TRBJ2-5, with TRBD1 matching over 7 bases. The CDR3 covers 14 residues. Germline V CDR1 and CDR2: SGHVS, FQNEAQ. V shed 2 bases, J shed 5 bases, and the junction held 5 bases outside the gene matches. CDR3 loop: CASSLPGQAETQYF. CDR3 DNA: TGTGCCAGCAGCTTACCCGGACAGGCGGAGACCCAGTACTTC.

The chain joins TRBV5-1 to TRBJ2-5, with TRBD2 matching 13 bases. Trimming at V came to 4 bases and at J to 2 bases, leaving 5 bases not matched to a gene. Germline assignment: CDR1 SGHRS and CDR2 YFSETQ. This CDR3 is built from 16 residues. In DNA, the CDR3 is TGCGCCAGCAGCCCTGGGACTAGCGGGACTCAAGAGACCCAGTACTTC. This gives the protein CASSPGTSGTQETQYF.

This clonotype turned up a few times. Here the CDR3 DNA reads TGTGCCAGCAGCCCCCCCCCGGGGGGATCCTACGAGCAGTACTTC. Its translation: CASSPPPGGSYEQYF. The chain employs TRBV9 and TRBJ2-7; 7 nucleotides align to TRBD2. The V gene's germline CDR1 is SGDLS and CDR2 YYNGEE. J gave up 1 base and V 4 bases, and 8 bases lay outside the gene matches. The CDR3 has 15 amino acids.

In its sample, this clonotype was seen a few times. The chain joins TRBV28 to TRBJ1-2, with 9 bases lining up with TRBD1. Germline V CDR1 and CDR2: MDHEN, SYDVKM. With V trimmed by 6 bases and J by 7 bases, 6 bases remained unmatched. The CDR3 has 13 residues. CDR3 residues: CASSTDRGGGYTF. The CDR3 DNA is TGTGCCAGCAGCACGGACAGGGGAGGTGGCTACACCTTC.

This clonotype was detected a few times. This rearrangement joins TRBV7-6 to TRBJ2-1; D call uncertain. Germline-derived CDR1 and CDR2 are SGHVS and FNYEAQ. The CDR3 contains 13 residues. V was pared by 1 base and J by 4 bases, with 5 bases between. DNA for the CDR3: TGTGCCAGCAGCTTAGAAGATTACAATGAGCAGTTCTTC. Residues: CASSLEDYNEQFF.

The chain links TRBV29-1 to TRBJ2-3; D uncertain. V was clipped by 0 bases and J by 0 bases, with 10 bases between them. This CDR3 has 15 amino acids. Germline loops: CDR1 SQVTM, CDR2 ANQGSEA. CDR3 coding DNA: TGCAGCGTTGAAGATAAAGCGCGGAGCACAGATACGCAGTATTTT. This encodes CSVEDKARSTDTQYF.